Shown below are 21 T cell receptor beta chains from a single sample sequenced in a study of CD8 T cells in ankylosing spondylitis. TCRdb ran MiXCR on the 5' RACE reads and lists one entry per CDR3 protein. The table has about 120,000 distinct CDR3 sequences, roughly 13% seen once; the top ten hold almost 3%. Specimen: blood, either unsorted or a sorted T cell fraction (not recorded which). These receptors all come from a female donor with ankylosing spondylitis or in good health (not recorded which).

Remarks on this clonotype: A clone one base away is much larger, so this may be a read error. The chain employs TRBV20-1 and TRBJ2-4; D not certain. Germline-derived CDR1 and CDR2 are DFQATT and SNEGSKA (reference sequence). The CDR3 extends over 16 amino acids. In DNA form, the CDR3 reads TGCAGTGCTAGTTTGGGATTGAGCCCGGCCAAAAACAGTCAGTACTTC. Translated, it gives CSASLGLSPAKNSQYF.

The chain links TRBV5-6 to TRBJ2-1, with 9 bases that match TRBD2. Losses at the gene ends were 0 bases for V and 0 bases for J; bases not matched to a gene: 4. Germline values: CDR1 SGHDT, CDR2 YYEEEE. The CDR3 length is 17 residues. In DNA, the CDR3 is TGTGCCAGCAGCTTGGCCGGTAGCGGGGGCTCCTACAATGAGCAGTTCTTC. The encoded protein is CASSLAGSGGSYNEQFF. The variable domain in full, with the rest retrieved from reference TRBV5-6 and TRBJ2-1, is DAGVTQSPTHLIKTRGQQVTLRCSPKSGHDTVSWYQQALGQGPQFIFQYYEEEERQRGNFPDRFSGHQFPNYSSELNVNALLLGDSALYLCASSLAGSGGSYNEQFFGPGTRLTVL.

This clonotype has more than one count but fewer than ten. The chain couples TRBV12-3 or TRBV12-4 to TRBJ2-2; D might be TRBD2 (6 bases). V was pared by 6 bases and J by 0 bases, with 11 bases between. The CDR3 is 15 amino acids. The CDR3 here is CASRAGGTNTGELFF. The CDR3, as DNA: TGTGCCAGCAGGGCCGGGGGAACGAACACCGGGGAGCTGTTTTTT.

This chain uses TRBV10-2 with TRBJ2-7, with 9 bases aligning to TRBD1. V shed 3 bases and J 4 bases; nucleotides not matched to a gene: 4. CDR1 is WSHSY and CDR2 is SAAADI in the germline V gene. The CDR3 has 14 amino acids. The CDR3 coding sequence is TGCGCCAGCAGTGAACTGACAGGGGGATACGAGCAGTACTTC. The encoded protein is CASSELTGGYEQYF.

This clonotype was picked up many times. The CDR3 DNA reads as TGTGCCAGCAGAACGCCGGGACAGGAGCTGTTTTTT. This translates into CASRTPGQELFF. This rearrangement joins TRBV28 to TRBJ2-2; TRBD1 is a possible D gene (6 bases). The V and J ends lost 6 bases and 10 bases respectively, with 12 bases between them. The germline gives CDR1 MDHEN, CDR2 SYDVKM. The CDR3 totals 12 residues.

Ten or more counts support this clonotype. CDR3 coding DNA: TGTGCCAGCAGCTTAGAGGGGGGGATCTTCGATACGCAGTATTTT. Translating gives CASSLEGGIFDTQYF. The V gene is TRBV7-9, the J gene TRBJ2-3; perhaps TRBD2 as D (7 bases). V lost 1 base to trimming and J lost 6 bases, with 14 bases between them. CDR1 SEHNR and CDR2 FQNEAQ come from the germline V gene (reference sequence). The CDR3 extends over 15 amino acids.

This clonotype was seen at least ten times. The rearrangement links TRBV3-1 to TRBJ1-6; D gene uncertain. There are 15 residues in the CDR3. V dropped 0 bases and J dropped 10 bases, with 13 bases sitting between them. CDR1 LGHDT and CDR2 YNNKEL come from the germline V gene (reference sequence). As DNA, the CDR3 is TGTGCCAGCAGCCAAGATTGGCAGCCCTGGTCACCCCTCCACTTT. Residues: CASSQDWQPWSPLHF.

This clonotype occurred a few times. The rearrangement uses TRBV7-9 and TRBJ2-5, with D tentatively TRBD2 (6 bases). This CDR3 comprises 12 residues. V lost 4 bases, J lost 9 bases, and 12 bases lay in between. Germline CDR1 and CDR2: SEHNR and FQNEAQ (reference sequence). The CDR3 sequence: CASSSTGEAQYF. For the CDR3, the DNA is TGTGCCAGCAGCTCAACCGGGGAGGCCCAGTACTTC. Looking up the rest from reference TRBV7-9 and TRBJ2-5 gives the full variable domain: DTGVSQNPRHKITKRGQNVTFRCDPISEHNRLYWYRQTLGQGPEFLTYFQNEAQLEKSRLLSDRFSAERPKGSFSTLEIQRTEQGDSAMYLCASSSTGEAQYFGPGTRLLVL.

This clonotype was observed at least ten times. The chain recombines TRBV21-1 with TRBJ1-1. TRBV21-1 is described as a pseudogene. The length of the CDR3 is 15 residues. The DNA for the CDR3 is TGTGCCAGCAGCCAAACACATACGTGGTCGCTACAAGCTTTCTTT. It codes for CASSQTHTWSLQAFF.

V is TRBV20-1 and J is TRBJ2-3; 12 nucleotides agree with TRBD2. The germline gives CDR1 DFQATT, CDR2 SNEGSKA (reference sequence). The CDR3 is 14 amino acids. CDR3 sequence: CRAGLAGHTDTQYF. For the CDR3, the DNA is TGCAGAGCTGGACTAGCGGGGCACACAGATACGCAGTATTTT.

This clonotype appeared a few times. The DNA for the CDR3 is TGTGCCAGTAGGGCATTTGGGACAGGGATTTTCAATGAGCAGTTCTTC. This sequence encodes CASRAFGTGIFNEQFF. V gene TRBV19 combines with J gene TRBJ2-1; 9 bases agree with TRBD1. The ends lost 6 bases at V and 6 bases at J; junction bases unmatched: 12. Germline CDR1 is LNHDA and CDR2 is SQIVND (reference sequence). The CDR3 has 16 amino acids. Complete variable domain (other parts from reference TRBV19 and TRBJ2-1): DGGITQSPKYLFRKEGQNVTLSCEQNLNHDAMYWYRQDPGQGLRLIYYSQIVNDFQKGDIAEGYSVSREKKESFPLTVTSAQKNPTAFYLCASRAFGTGIFNEQFFGPGTRLTVL.

In its sample, this clonotype was seen a few times. The J gene is TRBJ2-3, the V gene TRBV12-3 or TRBV12-4, with 7 bases matching TRBD1. The CDR3 length is 15 residues. V shed 6 bases and J 0 bases; nucleotides not matched to a gene: 6. The CDR3 reads CASRPDRVSTDTQYF. Written as DNA, the CDR3 is TGTGCCAGCAGGCCTGACAGGGTGAGCACAGATACGCAGTATTTT.

At least ten counts were recorded for this clonotype. The chain employs TRBV5-1 and TRBJ2-2; the D is unclear. V lost 1 base, J lost 10 bases, and 8 bases lay in between. The CDR3 contains 12 residues. From germline, CDR1 is SGHRS and CDR2 YFSETQ. The CDR3 here is CASSLSLSELFF. CDR3 in DNA: TGCGCCAGCAGCTTGTCCCTGTCGGAGCTGTTTTTT.

The sample holds many counts of this clonotype. The rearrangement links TRBV20-1 to TRBJ2-3; TRBD2 might be the D (5 bases). The CDR3 consists of 12 residues. Germline V lookup: CDR1 DFQATT, CDR2 SNEGSKA (reference sequence). The ends were cut back, 6 bases at V and 3 bases at J, with 10 bases in the middle. The CDR3 DNA reads as TGCAGTGCCCTGACGGGGACAGATACGCAGTATTTT. Translating gives CSALTGTDTQYF.

Remarks on this clonotype: A much larger clone lies a single base off, so this may be a read error. This chain joins TRBV29-1 and TRBJ1-2; D is unclear. Trimming took off 6 bases at V and 6 bases at J, with 11 bases between the two ends. Germline V gene sequence: CDR1 SQVTM, CDR2 ANQGSEA. CDR3 length: 11 amino acids. The CDR3 DNA follows: TGCAGCGTAAGGAGCGGGGATGGCTACACCTTC. Translating it yields CSVRSGDGYTF.

The J gene is TRBJ2-5, the V gene TRBV2; 8 bases align to TRBD2. J lost 5 bases, V lost 4 bases, and 6 bases had no gene match. Per the germline V gene, CDR1 is SNHLY and CDR2 is FYNNEI. This CDR3 is 14 amino acids long. Here the CDR3 DNA reads TGTGCCAGCAGTGTAGGACTAGCTAGGGAGACCCAGTACTTC. This translates into CASSVGLARETQYF.

This clonotype was detected ten times or more. The chain combines TRBV10-3 with TRBJ1-6; D is undetermined. Looked up from germline, CDR1 is ENHRY and CDR2 is SYGVKD. Trimming shortened V by 0 bases and J by 4 bases, and 7 bases separated the two germline ends. The CDR3 sequence is 15 residues long. The CDR3 reads CAISESVGYNSPLHF. CDR3 nucleotide sequence: TGTGCCATCAGTGAGTCTGTAGGTTATAATTCACCCCTCCACTTT.

This clonotype turned up a few times. The chain is built from TRBV7-6 and TRBJ2-3; 9 nucleotides line up with TRBD2. Germline V gene sequence: CDR1 SGHVS, CDR2 FNYEAQ. The CDR3 totals 18 residues. V shed 0 bases, J shed 2 bases, and the junction held 9 bases outside the gene matches. CDR3 protein: CASSLARTSGPTTDTQYF. CDR3 DNA sequence: TGTGCCAGCAGCTTAGCGCGAACTAGCGGGCCTACCACAGATACGCAGTATTTT.

This clonotype was picked up a small number of times. The V and J genes are TRBV29-1 and TRBJ2-7, with D perhaps matching TRBD1 or TRBD2 (5 bases each). V was cut by 3 bases and J by 9 bases, with 12 bases left in between. Germline values: CDR1 SQVTM, CDR2 ANQGSEA. CDR3 size: 11 residues. This CDR3 is CSVDARDGQYF. Written as DNA, the CDR3 is TGCAGCGTTGATGCCAGGGACGGGCAGTACTTC.

This clonotype was counted only a few times. The gene calls are TRBV7-9 and TRBJ1-1, with a possible D match to TRBD1 (6 bases). The germline V gene has CDR1 SEHNR and CDR2 FQNEAQ (reference sequence). This CDR3 is built from 15 residues. V was shortened by 3 bases and J by 7 bases, with 18 bases between the two germline ends. CDR3 sequence reads: CASSFGWDNSNEAFF. Here the CDR3 DNA reads TGTGCCAGCAGCTTCGGTTGGGACAACTCGAATGAAGCTTTCTTT.

This rearrangement joins TRBV12-3 or TRBV12-4 to TRBJ2-5; D is possibly TRBD2 (6 bases). The CDR3 covers 15 residues. Trimming stripped 2 bases from V and 4 bases from J, with 14 bases between. CDR3 sequence: CASSLSGSGRETQYF. CDR3 in DNA: TGTGCCAGCAGTTTATCCGGGAGTGGGCGAGAGACCCAGTACTTC.